This entry lists 7 T cell receptor beta chains sequenced from one sample in a study of Ad26.COV2.S vaccination and SARS-CoV-2 variants. Data came from immunoSEQ multiplex PCR; TCRdb stores just in-frame clones and leaves some out. The table has 380,000 or so clones, 86% seen once; the top ten hold approximately 11%. The treatment is: some 20 received Ad26.COV2.S at low or high dose, single or two shots; about 5 received placebo; per-sample allocation not given. All samples were drawn on day 63, counting from the first vaccine or placebo injection. Sequences were derived from peripheral blood, sampled in a trial of Ad26.COV2.S vaccine versus placebo. These receptors all stem from a person aged 18-60 years who received the Ad26.COV2.S COVID-19 vaccine or a placebo.

This chain uses TRBV5-1 with TRBJ2-7; 7 bases fit TRBD1. The CDR3 runs 16 residues. Germline lookup yields CDR1 SGHRS and CDR2 YFSETQ. Trimming at V came to 1 base and at J to 3 bases, leaving 10 bases not matched to a gene. CDR3 sequence reads: CASSLNVVQGVYEQYF. CDR3 nucleotide sequence: TGCGCCAGCAGCTTGAATGTAGTGCAGGGGGTCTACGAGCAGTACTTC. The variable domain in full, completed from reference TRBV5-1 and TRBJ2-7, reads KAGVTQTPRYLIKTRGQQVTLSCSPISGHRSVSWYQQTPGQGLQFLFEYFSETQRNKGNFPGRFSGRQFSNSRSEMNVSTLELGDSALYLCASSLNVVQGVYEQYFGPGTRLTVT.

This clone occurred a few times. This rearrangement joins TRBV4-2 to TRBJ1-4, with 8 bases that match TRBD1. In germline, CDR1 is LGHNA, CDR2 YNFKEQ. This CDR3 has 15 amino acids. Unmatched junction bases numbered 5, after V lost 3 bases and J lost 5 bases. The CDR3 sequence is CASSQNQGANEKLFF. The CDR3 bases are TGTGCCAGCAGCCAGAACCAGGGGGCGAATGAAAAACTGTTTTTT.

The chain employs TRBV6-7 and TRBJ2-7, with 13 bases matching TRBD2. TRBV6-7 is noted as an ORF with a role that remains uncertain. V was pared by 6 bases and J by 3 bases, with 8 bases of the junction left unmatched. The CDR3 totals 16 residues. In DNA, the CDR3 is TGTGCCAGCAGCCGGACTAGCGGGGGAGAAGACTACGAGCAGTACTTC. Translating gives CASSRTSGGEDYEQYF.

The chain carries TRBV7-6 and TRBJ1-6; D gene uncertain. V lost 2 bases to trimming and J lost 4 bases, with 15 bases between them. Germline V lookup: CDR1 SGHVS, CDR2 FNYEAQ. This CDR3 comprises 17 residues. The CDR3 nucleotides read TGTGCCAGCAGCTTAAATGGGCGGCAGGAATATAATTCACCCCTCCACTTT. Its protein product is CASSLNGRQEYNSPLHF.

This clone was recorded only once. The CDR3 loop reads CASSSIDPGQGGGYTF. The CDR3 DNA is TGTGCCAGCAGTTCAATCGATCCGGGACAGGGGGGAGGCTACACCTTC. The genes are TRBV28 and TRBJ1-2; TRBD1 agrees at 11 bases. The CDR3 length is 16 residues. Germline lookup yields CDR1 MDHEN and CDR2 SYDVKM. Trimming took 4 bases from V and 8 from J; bases not matched to a gene: 12.

This rearrangement joins TRBV10-3 to TRBJ2-5; maybe TRBD2 (7 bases). The CDR3 spans 15 residues. The V and J ends lost 4 bases and 5 bases respectively, with 17 bases between them. Germline CDR1 reads ENHRY; CDR2 reads SYGVKD. The CDR3 DNA reads as TGTGCCATCAGTGGGGGGGGCGCGGGTTCGGAGACCCAGTACTTC. This sequence encodes CAISGGGAGSETQYF.

This CDR3 reads CASSRRGYGYTF. The CDR3 DNA is TGTGCCAGCAGTCGAAGAGGGTATGGCTACACCTTC. The V and J genes are TRBV7-8 and TRBJ1-2; the D is unclear. The CDR3 consists of 12 residues. V was trimmed by 6 bases and J by 5 bases, leaving 10 bases between them. Germline V gene sequence: CDR1 SGHVS, CDR2 FQNEAQ.